A selection of T cell receptor beta chains follows, all from one sample in a study of blood T cell repertoires in COVID-19. TCRdb's copy holds only in-frame clones and misses some; the assay was immunoSEQ multiplex PCR. The table lists some 100,000 clones, about 89% of them singletons, with around a tenth in the top ten. The sample was peripheral blood. These receptors originate from a middle-aged man with acute or convalescent COVID-19. Both conserved end residues are part of each CDR3. Fields, in order: CDR3 DNA, CDR3 protein, D gene, J gene, V gene, clone size. The D gene is left open where the match is weak. Clone size is given for some rows only: seen once, a few or many times, or a class if the clone is expanded.

CDR3 DNA: TGTGCCTGGCGGGGGGCTAGCCGCCTGTCGGGGGAGACCCAGTACTTC
CDR3 protein: CAWRGASRLSGETQYF
D gene: -
J gene: TRBJ2-5
V gene: TRBV30
clone size: -

CDR3 DNA: TGTGCCAGCAGCCGGGACAGAAACACTGAAGCTTTCTTT
CDR3 protein: CASSRDRNTEAFF
D gene: TRBD1
J gene: TRBJ1-1
V gene: TRBV7-6
clone size: -

CDR3 DNA: TGTGCCAGCAAAGGGGCTGGTTCACCCCTCCACTTT
CDR3 protein: CASKGAGSPLHF
D gene: -
J gene: TRBJ1-6
V gene: TRBV21-1
clone size: -

CDR3 DNA: TGTGCCAGTGCCGACAGTAGCAATCAGCCCCAGCATTTT
CDR3 protein: CASADSSNQPQHF
D gene: -
J gene: TRBJ1-5
V gene: TRBV2
clone size: -

CDR3 DNA: TGTGCCAGTAGTATGGGAGGCCCCATAAACGAGCAGTACTTC
CDR3 protein: CASSMGGPINEQYF
D gene: -
J gene: TRBJ2-7
V gene: TRBV19
clone size: -

CDR3 DNA: TGTGCCAGCAGTATAGACAGGGGTTATTCACCCCTCCACTTT
CDR3 protein: CASSIDRGYSPLHF
D gene: TRBD1
J gene: TRBJ1-6
V gene: TRBV7-9
clone size: -

CDR3 DNA: TGTGCCACCCAGCACGGGACAGCGAACACTGAAGCTTTCTTT
CDR3 protein: CATQHGTANTEAFF
D gene: TRBD1
J gene: TRBJ1-1
V gene: TRBV7-9
clone size: -

CDR3 DNA: TGTGCCAGCAGCCGTAACTTACTAGCGGGAATTAACAATGAGCAGTTCTTC
CDR3 protein: CASSRNLLAGINNEQFF
D gene: TRBD2
J gene: TRBJ2-1
V gene: TRBV3-1/TRBV3-2
clone size: once

CDR3 DNA: TGCGCCAGCAGTAGACTAGCGGGAGCCCACGAGCAGTACTTC
CDR3 protein: CASSRLAGAHEQYF
D gene: TRBD2
J gene: TRBJ2-7
V gene: TRBV4-1
clone size: few

CDR3 DNA: TGCAGTGCTACAGGTTCCTATGGCTACACCTTC
CDR3 protein: CSATGSYGYTF
D gene: -
J gene: TRBJ1-2
V gene: TRBV20-1
clone size: once

CDR3 DNA: TGTGCCAGCAGTCTTAGAGACGGGACTAGCGGGAGCAATGAGCAGTTCTTC
CDR3 protein: CASSLRDGTSGSNEQFF
D gene: TRBD2
J gene: TRBJ2-1
V gene: TRBV11-2
clone size: -

CDR3 DNA: TGTGCCAGCTCTCACGGACAGGGCTATGAGCAGTTCTTC
CDR3 protein: CASSHGQGYEQFF
D gene: TRBD1
J gene: TRBJ2-1
V gene: TRBV18
clone size: -

CDR3 DNA: TGTGCCAGCAGCCGAGGACTAGCGGGAGCGAGCTCCTACAATGAGCAGTTCTTC
CDR3 protein: CASSRGLAGASSYNEQFF
D gene: TRBD2
J gene: TRBJ2-1
V gene: TRBV3-1/TRBV3-2
clone size: -

CDR3 DNA: TGCGCCAGCAGCCCCCGGGACAGGGGAGTCGGCTACACCTTC
CDR3 protein: CASSPRDRGVGYTF
D gene: TRBD1
J gene: TRBJ1-2
V gene: TRBV4-1
clone size: many

CDR3 DNA: TGCGCCAGCAGCAGAAGGACAGGGAAGGAAACTGAAGCTTTCTTT
CDR3 protein: CASSRRTGKETEAFF
D gene: TRBD1
J gene: TRBJ1-1
V gene: TRBV5-1
clone size: -

CDR3 DNA: TGTGCCAGCAGCTTTGGGGGGTCGAGCAATCAGCCCCAGCATTTT
CDR3 protein: CASSFGGSSNQPQHF
D gene: -
J gene: TRBJ1-5
V gene: TRBV5-5
clone size: -

CDR3 DNA: TGTGCCAGCAGTGGGGGGGGGTATGGACAGCCCCAGCATTTT
CDR3 protein: CASSGGGYGQPQHF
D gene: -
J gene: TRBJ1-5
V gene: TRBV28
clone size: -

CDR3 DNA: TGTGCCAGCAGCACGGGACTAGCGGGAGGAAGTAATGAGCAGTTCTTC
CDR3 protein: CASSTGLAGGSNEQFF
D gene: TRBD2
J gene: TRBJ2-1
V gene: TRBV7-6
clone size: -

CDR3 DNA: TGTGCCACCAGCAGAGACGCTAGCGGGGTCCAAGAGACCCAGTACTTC
CDR3 protein: CATSRDASGVQETQYF
D gene: TRBD2
J gene: TRBJ2-5
V gene: TRBV15
clone size: -

CDR3 DNA: TGCGCCAGCAGTGTGGGCATGGGCCGCCTTAACTATGGCTACACCTTC
CDR3 protein: CASSVGMGRLNYGYTF
D gene: -
J gene: TRBJ1-2
V gene: TRBV10-2
clone size: once

CDR3 DNA: TGTGCCAGCAGCTTGGGTGGGGGGAGCACAGATACGCAGTATTTT
CDR3 protein: CASSLGGGSTDTQYF
D gene: -
J gene: TRBJ2-3
V gene: TRBV5-4
clone size: -

CDR3 DNA: TGTGCCATCAGTGAGCCCGCCGGCAAGGGGCCACCTTCTAGCACAGATACGCAGTATTTT
CDR3 protein: CAISEPAGKGPPSSTDTQYF
D gene: -
J gene: TRBJ2-3
V gene: TRBV10-3
clone size: -

CDR3 DNA: TGTGCCAGCAGCTTCCGGACTAGCCACGAGCAGTACTTC
CDR3 protein: CASSFRTSHEQYF
D gene: TRBD2
J gene: TRBJ2-7
V gene: TRBV7-9
clone size: -

CDR3 DNA: TGTGCCAGCAGGCCACAGGGGGCGATCTACGAGCAGTACTTC
CDR3 protein: CASRPQGAIYEQYF
D gene: TRBD1
J gene: TRBJ2-7
V gene: TRBV2
clone size: -

CDR3 DNA: TGTGCCAGCAGGGGAACCGGGACAGACTATGGCTACACCTTC
CDR3 protein: CASRGTGTDYGYTF
D gene: TRBD1
J gene: TRBJ1-2
V gene: TRBV6-5
clone size: -

CDR3 DNA: TGTGCCAGTAGATCCCTGACAGGGAGCTCCTACGAGCAGTACTTC
CDR3 protein: CASRSLTGSSYEQYF
D gene: TRBD1
J gene: TRBJ2-7
V gene: TRBV19
clone size: -

CDR3 DNA: TGTGCCAGCAGTGCGACAGCTTCTTCCTCTGGAAACACCATATATTTT
CDR3 protein: CASSATASSSGNTIYF
D gene: -
J gene: TRBJ1-3
V gene: TRBV2
clone size: -

CDR3 DNA: TGTGCCAGTAGTAGGGGACACTCGAGCTCTGGAAACACCATATATTTT
CDR3 protein: CASSRGHSSSGNTIYF
D gene: -
J gene: TRBJ1-3
V gene: TRBV19
clone size: -

CDR3 DNA: TGTGCCAGCAGTGGGAGGGTAGCGGGAGGGTACAATGAGCAGTTCTTC
CDR3 protein: CASSGRVAGGYNEQFF
D gene: TRBD2
J gene: TRBJ2-1
V gene: TRBV2
clone size: -

CDR3 DNA: TGTGCCATCAGTGAAGGCGAGACAGGAGTGAACACTGAAGCTTTCTTT
CDR3 protein: CAISEGETGVNTEAFF
D gene: -
J gene: TRBJ1-1
V gene: TRBV10-3
clone size: -

CDR3 DNA: TGTGCCAGTACACTGGGGGGGGCGTCCGGGGAGCTGTTTTTT
CDR3 protein: CASTLGGASGELFF
D gene: -
J gene: TRBJ2-2
V gene: TRBV6-5
clone size: -

CDR3 DNA: TGTGCCTCCCGGGACTACTCGAATCTTTACGAGCAGTACTTC
CDR3 protein: CASRDYSNLYEQYF
D gene: TRBD2
J gene: TRBJ2-7
V gene: TRBV10-3
clone size: -